The 16 T cell receptor beta chains given below trace back to one sample, sequenced in a study of CD8 T cells in ankylosing spondylitis. From the 5' RACE reads, TCRdb called clonotypes with MiXCR, one entry per CDR3 protein. The sample lists about 270,000 distinct CDR3 sequences, 30% to 40% seen once, with roughly 4.2% in the top ten. The source material was blood, either unsorted or a sorted T cell fraction (not recorded which). These receptors originate from a male donor with ankylosing spondylitis or in good health (not recorded which).

This clonotype showed up just a few times. As DNA, the CDR3 is TGCAGTGCTAGAGATTTTGGCGGGGGGGCCGCGGATACGCAGTATTTT. Its protein is CSARDFGGGAADTQYF. This sequence joins TRBV20-1 and TRBJ2-3; 9 nucleotides match TRBD2. Per germline, CDR1 DFQATT and CDR2 SNEGSKA (reference sequence). Unmatched junction bases numbered 10, after V lost 0 bases and J lost 6 bases. This CDR3 is 16 amino acids long.

Only a few counts were recorded for this clonotype. V is TRBV12-3 or TRBV12-4 and J is TRBJ2-6; 9 positions agree with TRBD1. This CDR3 has 18 amino acids. Trimming removed 5 bases from V and 1 base from J; junction bases left unmatched: 9. CDR3 nucleotides: TGTGCCAGCAGTACCCGACAGGGGGTAAAGTCTGGGGCCAACGTCCTGACTTTC. Amino acid sequence: CASSTRQGVKSGANVLTF.

The sample holds a few counts of this clonotype. The rearrangement uses TRBV10-3 and TRBJ1-5; no firm D call. This CDR3 has 13 residues. Trimming left V 7 bases short and J 5 bases short, with 12 bases between. The germline V gene has CDR1 ENHRY and CDR2 SYGVKD. CDR3 region: CAIKGDGHQPQHF. The CDR3 DNA reads as TGTGCCATCAAGGGCGATGGGCATCAGCCCCAGCATTTT.

This clonotype was observed a handful of times. The CDR3 here is CASSPLGQSYNEQFF. In nucleotides, the CDR3 is TGTGCCAGCAGCCCCCTCGGGCAGTCCTACAATGAGCAGTTCTTC. The V call is TRBV9, the J call TRBJ2-1; no clear D gene. V lost 4 bases and J 1 base, leaving 12 bases between the germline ends. This CDR3 contains 15 residues. From germline, CDR1 is SGDLS and CDR2 YYNGEE.

The CDR3 region is CASSSPLAGTGDTQYF. The CDR3 DNA follows: TGTGCCAGCAGCTCACCCCTAGCGGGTACAGGAGATACGCAGTATTTT. V usage is TRBV11-2 and J usage is TRBJ2-3; the match to TRBD2 covers 8 bases. With V trimmed by 4 bases and J by 5 bases, 11 bases remained unmatched. Germline V lookup: CDR1 SGHAT, CDR2 FQNNGV. The CDR3 sequence is 16 residues long.

The chain has TRBV20-1 and TRBJ2-2, with 8 positions matching TRBD2. The CDR3 is made up of 14 amino acids. Germline values: CDR1 DFQATT, CDR2 SNEGSKA (reference sequence). The CDR3: CSSGGASGTGELFF. For the CDR3, the DNA is TGCAGCTCGGGGGGGGCGTCGGGCACCGGGGAGCTGTTTTTT.

The chain is built from TRBV12-3 or TRBV12-4 and TRBJ2-1, with 11 positions matching TRBD1. V shed 5 bases, J shed 6 bases, and the junction held 12 bases outside the gene matches. The CDR3 runs to 17 residues. CDR3 nucleotides: TGTGCCAGCAGTAACGTAAAGGACAGGGGGCAACGCAATGAGCAGTTCTTC. Residues: CASSNVKDRGQRNEQFF.

The chain has TRBV10-2 and TRBJ2-7; tentatively, D is TRBD2 (5 bases). From germline, CDR1 is WSHSY and CDR2 SAAADI. The CDR3 has 16 residues. The V and J ends lost 6 bases and 3 bases respectively, with 21 bases between them. This CDR3 reads CASSDRRGLTGYEQYF. The CDR3 region has the DNA TGCGCCAGCAGCGACCGGCGCGGGTTGACGGGCTACGAGCAGTACTTC.

V and J are TRBV12-3 or TRBV12-4 and TRBJ2-1, with a tentative D call TRBD1 (7 bases). CDR3 length equals 16 residues. V shed 6 bases and J shed 2 bases, with 17 bases lying between them. The DNA for the CDR3 is TGTGCCAGCAGGGCTACTCAGGGGGGCACCTACAATGAGCAGTTCTTC. Protein sequence: CASRATQGGTYNEQFF.

This clonotype has a handful of counts. V is TRBV29-1 and J is TRBJ2-4; the match to TRBD1 covers 8 bases. Unmatched junction bases numbered 5, after V lost 0 bases and J lost 1 base. Germline assignment: CDR1 SQVTM and CDR2 ANQGSEA. The CDR3 consists of 16 residues. CDR3 region: CSVEDGQGVAKNIQYF. The CDR3 nucleotides are TGCAGCGTTGAAGATGGACAGGGTGTCGCCAAAAACATTCAGTACTTC.

This clonotype was counted only a few times. The chain has TRBV20-1 and TRBJ2-5, with 8 bases lining up with TRBD1. Germline V CDR1 and CDR2: DFQATT, SNEGSKA (reference sequence). The ends lost 8 bases at V and 5 bases at J; junction bases unmatched: 7. The CDR3 contains 12 residues. DNA for the CDR3: TGCAGTACCGGACAGGGCAGGGAGACCCAGTACTTC. This encodes CSTGQGRETQYF.

At least ten counts were recorded for this clonotype. This chain links TRBV9 with TRBJ2-1; D remains ambiguous. Looked up from germline, CDR1 is SGDLS and CDR2 is YYNGEE. The CDR3 has 13 amino acids. Trimming removed 0 bases at V and 10 bases at J, with 11 bases between. The CDR3 coding sequence is TGTGCCAGCAGCGTAGGGGCAGAACAGGAGCAGTTCTTC. Translated: CASSVGAEQEQFF.

The chain links TRBV5-1 to TRBJ2-2; D ambiguous. Trimming left V 0 bases short and J 7 bases short, with 19 bases between. From germline, CDR1 is SGHRS and CDR2 YFSETQ. The CDR3 totals 17 residues. The CDR3: CASSLEGADELGGELFF. CDR3 bases: TGCGCCAGCAGCTTGGAGGGCGCGGACGAACTGGGCGGGGAGCTGTTTTTT.

The chain employs TRBV7-6 and TRBJ2-2, with 9 positions matching TRBD2. This CDR3 comprises 18 residues. Losses at the gene ends were 0 bases for V and 6 bases for J; bases not matched to a gene: 11. CDR1 SGHVS and CDR2 FNYEAQ come from the germline V gene. The CDR3 spells CASSLALAGAERAGELFF. In nucleotides, the CDR3 is TGTGCCAGCAGCTTAGCACTAGCGGGCGCCGAACGAGCCGGGGAGCTGTTTTTT.

A remark on this clonotype: Relative to the germline gene, one junction end is altered; a read error may explain this. The chain uses TRBV27 and TRBJ2-3; tentatively, D is TRBD1 (6 bases). This CDR3 is built from 16 residues. The germline CDR1 and CDR2 sequences are MNHEY and SMNVEV (reference sequence). The CDR3 DNA reads TGTGCCAGCAGTCTCGGGACAACCGTAAGCAGAGATACGCAGTATTTT. It translates to CASSLGTTVSRDTQYF.

The V and J genes are TRBV4-1 and TRBJ2-3; D is undetermined. The germline gives CDR1 MGHRA, CDR2 YSYEKL. This CDR3 comprises 14 residues. The V end was cut by 0 bases, the J end by 0 bases, with 4 bases between. The DNA of the CDR3 is TGCGCCAGCAGCCAAGATCCTAGCACAGATACGCAGTATTTT. Amino acid sequence: CASSQDPSTDTQYF.